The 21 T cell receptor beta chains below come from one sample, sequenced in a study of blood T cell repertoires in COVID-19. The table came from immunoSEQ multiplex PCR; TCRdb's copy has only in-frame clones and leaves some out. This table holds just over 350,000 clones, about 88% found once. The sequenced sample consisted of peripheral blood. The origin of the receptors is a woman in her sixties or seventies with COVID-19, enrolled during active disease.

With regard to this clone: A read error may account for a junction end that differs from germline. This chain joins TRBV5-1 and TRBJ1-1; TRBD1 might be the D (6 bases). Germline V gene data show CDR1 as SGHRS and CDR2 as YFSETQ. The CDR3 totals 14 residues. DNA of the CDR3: TGCGCCAGCAGCTTATCCACAGGGAACCCTGAAGCTTTCTTT. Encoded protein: CASSLSTGNPEAFF. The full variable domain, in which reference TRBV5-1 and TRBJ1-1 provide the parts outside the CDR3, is KAGVTQTPRYLIKTRGQQVTLSCSPISGHRSVSWYQQTPGQGLQFLFEYFSETQRNKGNFPGRFSGRQFSNSRSEMNVSTLELGDSALYLCASSLSTGNPEAFFGQGTRLTVV.

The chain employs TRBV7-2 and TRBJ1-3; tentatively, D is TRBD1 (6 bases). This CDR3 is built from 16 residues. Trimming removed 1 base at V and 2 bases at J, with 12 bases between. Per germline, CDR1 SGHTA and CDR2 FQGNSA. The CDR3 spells CASSLGGQSAGNTIYF. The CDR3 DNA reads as TGTGCCAGCAGCTTAGGGGGGCAGAGCGCTGGAAACACCATATATTTT.

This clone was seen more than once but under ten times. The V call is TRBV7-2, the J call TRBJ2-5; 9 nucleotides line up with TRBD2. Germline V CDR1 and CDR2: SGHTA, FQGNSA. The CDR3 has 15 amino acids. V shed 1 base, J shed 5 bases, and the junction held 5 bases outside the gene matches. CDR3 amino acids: CASSLGGGGAETQYF. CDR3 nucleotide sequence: TGTGCCAGCAGCTTAGGTGGCGGGGGGGCTGAGACCCAGTACTTC.

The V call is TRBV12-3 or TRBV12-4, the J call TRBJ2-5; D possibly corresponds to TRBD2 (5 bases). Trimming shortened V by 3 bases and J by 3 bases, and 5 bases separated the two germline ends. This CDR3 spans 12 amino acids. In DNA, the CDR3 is TGTGCCAGCAGTTTCGGGGAAGAGACCCAGTACTTC. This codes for CASSFGEETQYF.

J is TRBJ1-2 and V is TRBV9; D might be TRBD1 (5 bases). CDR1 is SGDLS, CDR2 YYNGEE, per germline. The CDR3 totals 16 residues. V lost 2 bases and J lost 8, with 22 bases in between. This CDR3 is CASSVPFGRGGGGYTF. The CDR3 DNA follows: TGTGCCAGCAGCGTCCCCTTCGGTCGGGGGGGTGGAGGCTACACCTTC.

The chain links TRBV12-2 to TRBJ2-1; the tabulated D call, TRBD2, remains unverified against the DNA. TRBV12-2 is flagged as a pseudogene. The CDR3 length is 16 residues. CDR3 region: CASRLGKRGAYNEQFF. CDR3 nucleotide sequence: TGTGCAAGTCGCTTAGGTAAGCGGGGGGCCTACAATGAGCAGTTCTTC.

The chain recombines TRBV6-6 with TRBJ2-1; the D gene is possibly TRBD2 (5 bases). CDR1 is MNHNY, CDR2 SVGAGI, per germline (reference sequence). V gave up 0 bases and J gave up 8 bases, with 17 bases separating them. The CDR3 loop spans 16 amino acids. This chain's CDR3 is CASSYSREVSFDEQFF. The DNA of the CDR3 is TGTGCCAGCAGTTACTCTCGGGAAGTTTCGTTCGATGAGCAGTTCTTC.

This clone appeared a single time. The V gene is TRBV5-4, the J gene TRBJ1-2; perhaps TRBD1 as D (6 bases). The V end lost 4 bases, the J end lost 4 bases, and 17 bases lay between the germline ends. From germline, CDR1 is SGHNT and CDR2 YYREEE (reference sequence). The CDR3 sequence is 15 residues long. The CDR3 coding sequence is TGTGCCAGCAGCGTTGGGGGGGGCGGACCCTATGGCTACACCTTC. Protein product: CASSVGGGGPYGYTF.

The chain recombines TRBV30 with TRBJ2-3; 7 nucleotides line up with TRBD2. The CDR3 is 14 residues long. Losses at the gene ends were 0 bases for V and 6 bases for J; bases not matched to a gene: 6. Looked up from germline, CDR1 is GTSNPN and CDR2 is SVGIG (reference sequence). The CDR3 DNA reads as TGTGCCTGGAGTGTAGTGGCGGGGGTTGATACGCAGTATTTT. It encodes CAWSVVAGVDTQYF.

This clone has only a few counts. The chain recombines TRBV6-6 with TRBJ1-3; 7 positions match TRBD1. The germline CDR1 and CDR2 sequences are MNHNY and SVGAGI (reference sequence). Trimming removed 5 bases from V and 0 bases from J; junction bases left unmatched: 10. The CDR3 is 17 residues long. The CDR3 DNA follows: TGTGCCAGCAGTCCCTGGACAGGCCCACGCTCTGGAAACACCATATATTTT. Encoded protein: CASSPWTGPRSGNTIYF.

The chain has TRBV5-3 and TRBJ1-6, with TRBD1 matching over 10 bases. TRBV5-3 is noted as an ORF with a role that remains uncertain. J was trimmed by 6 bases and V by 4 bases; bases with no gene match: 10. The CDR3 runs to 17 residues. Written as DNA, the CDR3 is TGTGCCAGAAGCCCCCCCGCTAGGGACAGGGGTAATTCACCCCTCCACTTT. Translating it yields CARSPPARDRGNSPLHF.

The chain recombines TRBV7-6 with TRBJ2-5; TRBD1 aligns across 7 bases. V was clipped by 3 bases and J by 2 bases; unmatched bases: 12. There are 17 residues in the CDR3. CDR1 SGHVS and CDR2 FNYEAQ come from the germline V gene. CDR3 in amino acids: CASSFVGTDGTQETQYF. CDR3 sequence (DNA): TGTGCCAGCAGCTTCGTCGGGACAGACGGAACTCAAGAGACCCAGTACTTC.

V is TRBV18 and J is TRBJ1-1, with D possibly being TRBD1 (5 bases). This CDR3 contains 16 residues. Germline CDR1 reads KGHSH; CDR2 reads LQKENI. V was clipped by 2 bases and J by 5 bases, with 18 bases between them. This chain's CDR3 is CASSPKGSGVGTEAFF. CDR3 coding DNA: TGTGCCAGCTCACCAAAGGGGTCGGGCGTTGGAACTGAAGCTTTCTTT.

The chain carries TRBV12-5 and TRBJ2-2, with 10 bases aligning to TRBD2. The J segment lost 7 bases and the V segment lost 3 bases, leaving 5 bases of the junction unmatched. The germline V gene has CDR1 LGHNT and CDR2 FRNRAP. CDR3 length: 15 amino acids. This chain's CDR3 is CASGFLAGASGELFF. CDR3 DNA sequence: TGTGCTAGTGGTTTTCTAGCGGGGGCAAGCGGGGAGCTGTTTTTT.

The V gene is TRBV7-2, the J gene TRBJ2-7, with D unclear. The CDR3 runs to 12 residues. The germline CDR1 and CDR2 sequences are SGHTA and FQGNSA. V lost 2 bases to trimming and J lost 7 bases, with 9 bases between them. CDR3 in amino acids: CASSLSRSEQYF. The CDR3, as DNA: TGTGCCAGCAGCTTAAGCCGGTCGGAGCAGTACTTC.

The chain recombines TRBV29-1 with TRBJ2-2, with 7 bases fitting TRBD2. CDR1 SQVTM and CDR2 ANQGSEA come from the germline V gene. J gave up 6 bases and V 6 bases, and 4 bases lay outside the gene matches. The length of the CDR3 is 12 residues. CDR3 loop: CSVGRGAGELFF. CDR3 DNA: TGCAGCGTCGGTCGGGGGGCCGGGGAGCTGTTTTTT.

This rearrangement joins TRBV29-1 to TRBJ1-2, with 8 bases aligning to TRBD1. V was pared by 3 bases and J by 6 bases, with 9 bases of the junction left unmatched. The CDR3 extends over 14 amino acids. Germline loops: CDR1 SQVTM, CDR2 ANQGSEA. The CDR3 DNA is TGCAGCGTTGATAGGGTACAGGGGGGAAATGGCTACACCTTC. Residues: CSVDRVQGGNGYTF.

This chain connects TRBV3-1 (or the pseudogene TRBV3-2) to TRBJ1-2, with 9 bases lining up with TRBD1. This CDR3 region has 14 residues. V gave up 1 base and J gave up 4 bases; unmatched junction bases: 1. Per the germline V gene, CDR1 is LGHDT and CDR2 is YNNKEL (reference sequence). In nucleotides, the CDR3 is TGTGCCAGCAGCCAAGGGGACAGGGCCTATGGCTACACCTTC. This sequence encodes CASSQGDRAYGYTF.

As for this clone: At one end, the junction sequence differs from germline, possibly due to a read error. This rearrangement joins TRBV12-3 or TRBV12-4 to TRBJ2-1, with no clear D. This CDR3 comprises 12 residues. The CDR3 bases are TGTGCCAGCAGTCCACCTGGAAGACTCCCGCTCTTC. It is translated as CASSPPGRLPLF.

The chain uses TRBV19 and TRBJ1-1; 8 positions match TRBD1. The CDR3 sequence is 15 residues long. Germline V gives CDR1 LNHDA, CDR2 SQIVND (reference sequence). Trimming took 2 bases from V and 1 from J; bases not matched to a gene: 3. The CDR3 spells CASSILQGANTEAFF. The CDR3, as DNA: TGTGCCAGTAGTATACTTCAGGGGGCGAACACTGAAGCTTTCTTT.

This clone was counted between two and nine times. The CDR3 nucleotides are TGTGCCAGCAGCGTACAATTGACAGGGAACTATGGCTACACCTTC. Amino acid sequence: CASSVQLTGNYGYTF. V and J are TRBV11-2 and TRBJ1-2, with TRBD1 matching 7 bases. The CDR3 extends over 15 amino acids. Trimming at V came to 5 bases and at J to 2 bases, leaving 8 bases not matched to a gene. Germline CDR1 reads SGHAT; CDR2 reads FQNNGV.